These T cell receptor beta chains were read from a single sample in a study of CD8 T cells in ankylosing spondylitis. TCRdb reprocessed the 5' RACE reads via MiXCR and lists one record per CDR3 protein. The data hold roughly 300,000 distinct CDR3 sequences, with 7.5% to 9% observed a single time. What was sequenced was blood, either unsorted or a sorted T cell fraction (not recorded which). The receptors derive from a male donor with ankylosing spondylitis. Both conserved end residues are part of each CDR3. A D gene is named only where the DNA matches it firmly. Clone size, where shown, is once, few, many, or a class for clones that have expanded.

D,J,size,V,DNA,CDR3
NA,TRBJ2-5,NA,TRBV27,TGTGCCAGCAGTTTTGTGGACGGTCCGAGGTGCTTC,CASSFVDGPRCF
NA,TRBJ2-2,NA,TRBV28,TGTGCCAGCATCCCGACATGGACCGGCGACACCGGGGAGCTGTTTTTT,CASIPTWTGDTGELFF
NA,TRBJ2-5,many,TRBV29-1,TGCAGCTACCGGGACCTCAACCTACTCGGCCAGTACTTC,CSYRDLNLLGQYF
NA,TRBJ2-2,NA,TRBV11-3,TGTGCCAGCAGCCCGTGGCGGTCCGGGGAGCTGTTTTTT,CASSPWRSGELFF
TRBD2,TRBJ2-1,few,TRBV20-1,TGCAGTGCTGGGCTGACGGGAGGGTACAATGAGCAGTTCTTC,CSAGLTGGYNEQFF
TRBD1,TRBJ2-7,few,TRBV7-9,TGTGCCAGCAGCCCGGGACAGGAGTCCTACGAGCAGTACTTC,CASSPGQESYEQYF
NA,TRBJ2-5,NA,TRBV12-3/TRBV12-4,TGTGCCAGCAGTACGGGCCGGCTAGCTAGGGAGACCCAGTACTTC,CASSTGRLARETQYF
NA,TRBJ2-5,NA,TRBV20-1,TGCAGTGCCCTAACCCCTTGGGGGGCCCGGGAGGAGCAAGAGACCCAGTACTTC,CSALTPWGAREEQETQYF
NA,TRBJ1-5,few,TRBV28,TGTGCCAGCAGTTTTCAGGACGGCATCAATCAGCCCCAGCATTTT,CASSFQDGINQPQHF
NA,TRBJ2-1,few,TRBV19,TGTGCCAGTAGCCCTCAGCGAGGGGATGAGCAGTTCTTC,CASSPQRGDEQFF
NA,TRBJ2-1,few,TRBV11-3,TGTGCCAGCAGCAGTAGACAGGAACACTCCTACAATGAGCAGTTCTTC,CASSSRQEHSYNEQFF
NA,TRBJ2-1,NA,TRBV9,TGTGCCAGCAGCACGAGAGTCAATGAGCAGTTCTTC,CASSTRVNEQFF
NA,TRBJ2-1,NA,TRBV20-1,TGCAGTGCATTATCCCCGCGGGGCGGGATGGAAAATGAGCAGTTCTTC,CSALSPRGGMENEQFF
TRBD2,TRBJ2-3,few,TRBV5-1,TGCGCCAGCAGTTCGGGACTAGCGACTCGCATGGGCACAGATACGCAGTATTTT,CASSSGLATRMGTDTQYF
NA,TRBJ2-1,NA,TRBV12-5,TGTGCTAGTGGGGAGGGTTCAACCTACAATGAGCAGTTCTTC,CASGEGSTYNEQFF
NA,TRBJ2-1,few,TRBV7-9,TGTGCCAGCAGCTTAGCAGGTTTGAATGAGCAGTTCTTC,CASSLAGLNEQFF
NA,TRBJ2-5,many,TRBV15,TGTGCCACCAGCCGTGAGGGCAGGGAGACCCAGTACTTC,CATSREGRETQYF
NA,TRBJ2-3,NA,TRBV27,TGTGCCAGCAGCCGCAGGGGACCAGCGATACGAGACCTGGCAGATACGCAGTATTTT,CASSRRGPAIRDLADTQYF
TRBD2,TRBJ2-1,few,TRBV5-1,TGCGCCAGCAGCTTCCAGGGACTAGCGGTTCACAATGAGCAGTTCTTC,CASSFQGLAVHNEQFF
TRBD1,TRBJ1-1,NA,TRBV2,TGTGCCAGCAGGCAGGGGGCCAGAATGAACACTGAAGCTTTCTTT,CASRQGARMNTEAFF
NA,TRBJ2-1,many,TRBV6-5,TGTGCCAGCAGTTCTATAACTAGGAACGGAGATGAGCAGTTCTTC,CASSSITRNGDEQFF
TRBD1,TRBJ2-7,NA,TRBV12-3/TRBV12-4,TGTGCCAGCAGTTTGGTGGCAGGGGGATCCTACGAGCAGTACTTC,CASSLVAGGSYEQYF
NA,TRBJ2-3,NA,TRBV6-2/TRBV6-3,TGTGCCAGCTCCTATCAGGCAGATACGCAGTATTTT,CASSYQADTQYF
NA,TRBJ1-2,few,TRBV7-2,TGTGCCAGCAGCTTAGGGGGACAAGTTAGCTATGGCTACACCTTC,CASSLGGQVSYGYTF
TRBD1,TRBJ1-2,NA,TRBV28,TGTGCCAGCACCCGGGCAGGGGGTGAGTTTGGCTACACCTTC,CASTRAGGEFGYTF
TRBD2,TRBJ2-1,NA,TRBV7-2,TGTGCCAGCAGCTTATGGACTAGCGGAGAATACAATGAGCAGTTCTTC,CASSLWTSGEYNEQFF
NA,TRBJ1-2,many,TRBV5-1,TGCGCCAGCACCTATGACGTTGGGGCCGCTGGTTCCTCTGGCTACACCTTC,CASTYDVGAAGSSGYTF
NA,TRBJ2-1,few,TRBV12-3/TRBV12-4,TGTGCCAGCAGTCCAGGACTCTTTAATGAGCAGTTCTTC,CASSPGLFNEQFF
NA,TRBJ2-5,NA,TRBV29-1,TGCAGCGTCACCAGGGACCGGGAGACCCAGTACTTC,CSVTRDRETQYF
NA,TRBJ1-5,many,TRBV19,TGTGCCAGTAGGGGAATAAGTTCTGGCAATCAGCCCCAGCATTTT,CASRGISSGNQPQHF
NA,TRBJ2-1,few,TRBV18,TGTGCCAGCTCACCACAACCAGGCATTGAGAACTCCTACAATGAGCAGTTCTTC,CASSPQPGIENSYNEQFF
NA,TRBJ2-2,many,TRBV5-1,TGCGCCAGCATCCCCGCCGGGGAGCTGTTTTTT,CASIPAGELFF
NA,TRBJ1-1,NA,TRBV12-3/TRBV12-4,TGTGCCAGCAGCCCCGAAGGGATGTTGGGCACTGAAGCTTTCTTT,CASSPEGMLGTEAFF
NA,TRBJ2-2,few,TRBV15,TGTGCCACCAGCAGACCTACCGGGGAGCTGTTTTTT,CATSRPTGELFF
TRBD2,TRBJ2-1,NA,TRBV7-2,TGTGCCAGCAGCCCCCGGCTGGCGGGGGGATCCTACAATGAGCAGTTCTTC,CASSPRLAGGSYNEQFF
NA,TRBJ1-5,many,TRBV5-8,TGTGCCAGCAGCTTGGCCTCGGGGAGCAATCAGCCCCAGCATTTT,CASSLASGSNQPQHF
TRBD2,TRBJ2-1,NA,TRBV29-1,TGCAGCGTTGAGCGTTTAGGACTAGCGGGAGGGAACAATGAGCAGTTCTTC,CSVERLGLAGGNNEQFF
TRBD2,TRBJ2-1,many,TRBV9,TGTGCCAGCAGCGTCCAACCGGGACTAGCGGGAGAACACAATGAGCAGTTCTTC,CASSVQPGLAGEHNEQFF
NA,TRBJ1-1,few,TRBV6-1,TGTGCCAGCCGCCGACAGCAAACCTGGACTGAAGCTTTCTTT,CASRRQQTWTEAFF
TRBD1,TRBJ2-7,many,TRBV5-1,TGCGCCAGCAGAGCCGGGACAGCAACCTACGAGCAGTACTTC,CASRAGTATYEQYF
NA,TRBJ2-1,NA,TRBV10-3,TGTGCCATCACGGTCGATCCGGGACTCACCTACAATGAGCAGTTCTTC,CAITVDPGLTYNEQFF